This passage covers 7 T cell receptor beta chains from one sample sequenced in a study of CD8 T cells in Susac syndrome. Reverse transcription of about 0.45 to 1 ug RNA used random hexamers. A single record per CDR3 protein comes from TCRdb applying MiXCR to the immunoSEQ multiplex PCR reads. The sample holds roughly 200,000 distinct CDR3 sequences, approximately 95% seen once. The specimen was CD8+ T cells from PBMCs. All receptors derive from a human donor with multiple sclerosis.

The gene calls are TRBV30 and TRBJ1-3; the D gene is possibly TRBD1 (5 bases). Deletions cut 2 bases from V and 4 bases from J, with 24 bases between. There are 18 residues in the CDR3. Germline loops: CDR1 GTSNPN, CDR2 SVGIG (reference sequence). The CDR3 here is CAWSFPPGHFIIGNTIYF. The CDR3 nucleotides read TGTGCCTGGAGTTTTCCCCCCGGACACTTTATAATCGGAAACACCATATATTTT.

The rearrangement links TRBV20-1 to TRBJ1-5, with D hard to call. CDR1 DFQATT and CDR2 SNEGSKA come from the germline V gene (reference sequence). The CDR3 length is 13 residues. V was clipped by 5 bases and J by 3 bases, with 11 bases between them. This CDR3 is CSALDGFNQPQHF. For the CDR3, the DNA is TGCAGTGCTTTGGACGGTTTCAATCAGCCCCAGCATTTT.

This clonotype was observed a single time. The chain recombines TRBV9 with TRBJ2-7; perhaps TRBD1 as D (6 bases). The CDR3 consists of 15 residues. The germline V and J ends were trimmed by 3 bases and 3 bases, with 16 bases remaining between them. Germline CDR1 and CDR2: SGDLS and YYNGEE. The CDR3 is CASSATGTPYYEQYF. CDR3 DNA: TGTGCCAGCAGCGCAACCGGGACACCCTACTACGAGCAGTACTTC.

The chain couples TRBV5-6 to TRBJ2-3; the match to TRBD2 covers 13 bases. The CDR3 runs 16 residues. Trimming took 4 bases from V and 4 from J; bases not matched to a gene: 6. CDR1 and CDR2 (germline): SGHDT, YYEEEE. The CDR3 protein is CASSRLAGGPPDTQYF. As DNA, the CDR3 is TGTGCCAGCAGCCGACTAGCGGGAGGACCCCCAGATACGCAGTATTTT.

The chain carries TRBV15 and TRBJ1-2; TRBD1 is a possible D gene (6 bases). V was cut by 5 bases and J by 8 bases, with 21 bases left in between. CDR1 is LNHNV and CDR2 is YYDKDF in the germline V gene (reference sequence). CDR3 size: 15 residues. CDR3 bases: TGTGCCACCAGCTTTCCAGGGGTCGGCGGGGTCGGCTACACCTTC. Translated: CATSFPGVGGVGYTF.

CDR3 sequence (DNA): TGTGCCAGCAGTTTATGGTTGACAGGGGGGGACGAGCAGTACTTC. Encoded protein: CASSLWLTGGDEQYF. J is TRBJ2-7 and V is TRBV28; 9 bases are shared with TRBD1. With V trimmed by 0 bases and J by 5 bases, 5 bases remained unmatched. This CDR3 is built from 15 residues. The germline gives CDR1 MDHEN, CDR2 SYDVKM.

This CDR3 reads CSVFNPEGGFNYGYTF. CDR3 DNA: TGCAGTGTCTTTAATCCCGAAGGGGGTTTTAACTATGGCTACACCTTC. V gene TRBV20-1 combines with J gene TRBJ1-2; possibly TRBD1 for D (6 bases). This CDR3 comprises 16 residues. Germline V gene data show CDR1 as DFQATT and CDR2 as SNEGSKA (reference sequence). Trimming took off 7 bases at V and 1 base at J, with 22 bases between the two ends.